The rows below give T cell receptor beta chains drawn from one sample of a study of blood T cell repertoires in COVID-19. Produced via immunoSEQ multiplex PCR; TCRdb's table is partial and in-frame only. This table has approximately 290,000 clones, roughly 80% appearing once. The specimen was peripheral blood. These receptors all stem from a person in their 70s with COVID-19, enrolled during active disease. CDR3s include the opening cysteine and the closing phenylalanine or tryptophan. A D gene is named only where the DNA matches it firmly. Clone sizes are given selectively: once, few, many, or a class where the clone is expanded.

CDR3aa: CSVASGINTEAFF
CDR3nt: TGCAGCGTTGCCTCCGGGATAAACACTGAAGCTTTCTTT
v_gene: TRBV29-1
j_gene: TRBJ1-1
d_gene: .
abundance: .

CDR3aa: CASSTTDTYGYTF
CDR3nt: TGTGCCAGCAGCACGACAGATACCTATGGCTACACCTTC
v_gene: TRBV5-6
j_gene: TRBJ1-2
d_gene: .
abundance: once

CDR3aa: CASSQALQGGREKLFF
CDR3nt: TGCGCCAGCAGCCAAGCCCTGCAGGGAGGGCGTGAAAAACTGTTTTTT
v_gene: TRBV4-3
j_gene: TRBJ1-4
d_gene: .
abundance: .

CDR3aa: CASSYAGAKNIQYF
CDR3nt: TGTGCCAGCAGCTATGCCGGGGCCAAAAACATTCAGTACTTC
v_gene: TRBV5-6
j_gene: TRBJ2-4
d_gene: .
abundance: .

CDR3aa: CASSSITGSRGKLFF
CDR3nt: TGTGCCAGCAGTTCTATTACAGGGTCGAGGGGAAAACTGTTTTTT
v_gene: TRBV27
j_gene: TRBJ1-4
d_gene: .
abundance: .

CDR3aa: CASSHRTQGLPLHF
CDR3nt: TGTGCCAGCAGTCACCGAACACAGGGGTTGCCCCTCCACTTT
v_gene: TRBV6-5
j_gene: TRBJ1-6
d_gene: TRBD1
abundance: .

CDR3aa: CASSLYSGRAGYEQFF
CDR3nt: TGTGCCAGCAGCTTGTATAGCGGGAGGGCCGGGTATGAGCAGTTCTTC
v_gene: TRBV5-4
j_gene: TRBJ2-1
d_gene: TRBD2
abundance: .

CDR3aa: CASSQGAYSGNTIYF
CDR3nt: TGCGCCAGCAGCCAAGGGGCCTACTCTGGAAACACCATATATTTT
v_gene: TRBV4-3
j_gene: TRBJ1-3
d_gene: .
abundance: .

CDR3aa: CASSQDPFAPWESGRGWEKLFF
CDR3nt: TGTGCCAGCAGCCAAGATCCGTTCGCTCCGTGGGAGTCCGGCAGGGGATGGGAAAAACTGTTTTTT
v_gene: TRBV4-2
j_gene: TRBJ1-4
d_gene: .
abundance: .

CDR3aa: CASSIGSSNQPQHF
CDR3nt: TGTGCCAGTAGTATAGGGAGTTCCAATCAGCCCCAGCATTTT
v_gene: TRBV19
j_gene: TRBJ1-5
d_gene: .
abundance: .

CDR3aa: CASSFLSSYEQYF
CDR3nt: TGTGCCAGCAGTTTCCTAAGCTCCTACGAGCAGTACTTC
v_gene: TRBV6-1
j_gene: TRBJ2-7
d_gene: .
abundance: .

CDR3aa: CASSDRQGNRETQYF
CDR3nt: TGTGCCAGCAGCGACAGACAGGGGAACCGAGAGACCCAGTACTTC
v_gene: TRBV7-9
j_gene: TRBJ2-5
d_gene: TRBD1
abundance: .

CDR3aa: CAISESGQSYEQYF
CDR3nt: TGTGCCATCAGTGAGTCGGGACAGTCCTACGAGCAGTACTTC
v_gene: TRBV10-3
j_gene: TRBJ2-7
d_gene: TRBD1
abundance: .

CDR3aa: CASSLNSGGNNEQFF
CDR3nt: TGTGCCAGCAGCTTAAACAGCGGGGGGAACAATGAGCAGTTCTTC
v_gene: TRBV7-7
j_gene: TRBJ2-1
d_gene: TRBD2
abundance: .

CDR3aa: CATSRDLGEKEAFF
CDR3nt: TGTGCCACCAGCAGAGATCTAGGGGAAAAAGAAGCTTTCTTT
v_gene: TRBV15
j_gene: TRBJ1-1
d_gene: .
abundance: .

CDR3aa: CASSVGAGGSYNSPLHF
CDR3nt: TGTGCCAGCAGCGTAGGGGCAGGGGGCTCCTATAATTCACCCCTCCACTTT
v_gene: TRBV9
j_gene: TRBJ1-6
d_gene: TRBD1
abundance: .

CDR3aa: CASSAGTGGNGYTF
CDR3nt: TGTGCCAGCAGCGCCGGGACAGGGGGTAATGGCTACACCTTC
v_gene: TRBV6-5
j_gene: TRBJ1-2
d_gene: TRBD1
abundance: once

CDR3aa: CASSLGTGGQPQHF
CDR3nt: TGCGCCAGCAGCTTGGGTACAGGGGGACAGCCCCAGCATTTT
v_gene: TRBV5-1
j_gene: TRBJ1-5
d_gene: TRBD1
abundance: .

CDR3aa: CSSGQGFDEQYF
CDR3nt: TGCAGCTCCGGACAGGGTTTCGACGAGCAGTACTTC
v_gene: TRBV29-1
j_gene: TRBJ2-7
d_gene: TRBD1
abundance: .

CDR3aa: CASSLTDGGQPQHF
CDR3nt: TGTGCCAGCTCACTAACCGATGGCGGGCAGCCCCAGCATTTT
v_gene: TRBV18
j_gene: TRBJ1-5
d_gene: .
abundance: .

CDR3aa: CASSLVARDFPRGYTF
CDR3nt: TGTGCCAGCAGCTTAGTGGCCCGGGACTTCCCTCGGGGCTACACCTTC
v_gene: TRBV7-2
j_gene: TRBJ1-2
d_gene: .
abundance: .

CDR3aa: CASSAESYEQYF
CDR3nt: TGTGCCAGCAGCGCCGAGTCCTACGAGCAGTACTTC
v_gene: TRBV7-9
j_gene: TRBJ2-7
d_gene: .
abundance: .

CDR3aa: CASRWDSQSEQFF
CDR3nt: TGTGCCAGCAGGTGGGACAGTCAGTCGGAGCAGTTCTTC
v_gene: TRBV12-3/TRBV12-4
j_gene: TRBJ2-1
d_gene: TRBD1
abundance: few

CDR3aa: CASSLRGSDGELFF
CDR3nt: TGCGCCAGCAGCTTGCGGGGGTCGGACGGGGAGCTGTTTTTT
v_gene: TRBV5-1
j_gene: TRBJ2-2
d_gene: .
abundance: few

CDR3aa: CASSLVAGAPKNIQYF
CDR3nt: TGTGCCAGCAGCTTAGTAGCGGGGGCTCCCAAAAACATTCAGTACTTC
v_gene: TRBV11-2
j_gene: TRBJ2-4
d_gene: TRBD2
abundance: .

CDR3aa: CAWIHAGRARSNNEQFF
CDR3nt: TGTGCCTGGATCCACGCCGGGAGGGCTCGTAGTAACAATGAGCAGTTCTTC
v_gene: TRBV30
j_gene: TRBJ2-1
d_gene: TRBD2
abundance: .

CDR3aa: CASSFLGAGEEKLFF
CDR3nt: TGTGCCAGCAGTTTCCTGGGGGCAGGAGAGGAAAAACTGTTTTTT
v_gene: TRBV5-6
j_gene: TRBJ1-4
d_gene: .
abundance: .

CDR3aa: CASSARQGAWTGELFF
CDR3nt: TGTGCCAGCAGCGCAAGACAGGGGGCATGGACCGGGGAGCTGTTTTTT
v_gene: TRBV9
j_gene: TRBJ2-2
d_gene: TRBD1
abundance: .

CDR3aa: CASSESLSGRTKRDTQYF
CDR3nt: TGTGCCAGCAGTGAATCCCTCAGCGGGAGGACCAAAAGAGATACGCAGTATTTT
v_gene: TRBV6-1
j_gene: TRBJ2-3
d_gene: TRBD2
abundance: once

CDR3aa: CASSKGREMDTQYF
CDR3nt: TGTGCCAGCAGCAAAGGTAGGGAGATGGATACGCAGTATTTT
v_gene: TRBV21-1
j_gene: TRBJ2-3
d_gene: .
abundance: .

CDR3aa: CASSLAGDAGNTIYF
CDR3nt: TGCGCCAGCAGCTTGGCAGGGGACGCTGGAAACACCATATATTTT
v_gene: TRBV5-1
j_gene: TRBJ1-3
d_gene: .
abundance: .

CDR3aa: CASSLVGTLASVELFF
CDR3nt: TGTGCCAGCAGCTTAGTCGGGACTCTCGCGTCGGTTGAGCTGTTTTTT
v_gene: TRBV5-5
j_gene: TRBJ2-2
d_gene: .
abundance: .

CDR3aa: CASSRLAGESEQFF
CDR3nt: TGTGCCAGCAGCAGGTTAGCGGGAGAATCTGAGCAGTTCTTC
v_gene: TRBV11-3
j_gene: TRBJ2-1
d_gene: TRBD2
abundance: few

CDR3aa: CASSYREGGTQYF
CDR3nt: TGTGCCAGCAGTTATCGGGAGGGGGGTACGCAGTATTTT
v_gene: TRBV27
j_gene: TRBJ2-3
d_gene: TRBD2
abundance: .

CDR3aa: CASSLLAGSTGELFF
CDR3nt: TGTGCCAGCAGTTTGCTAGCGGGCTCCACCGGGGAGCTGTTTTTT
v_gene: TRBV27
j_gene: TRBJ2-2
d_gene: TRBD2
abundance: .

CDR3aa: CASSSGLTGGRPHF
CDR3nt: TGTGCCAGCAGCTCGGGACTGACTGGAGGGCGCCCGCATTTT
v_gene: TRBV7-9
j_gene: TRBJ1-5
d_gene: .
abundance: .

CDR3aa: CSVTPVLAGELFF
CDR3nt: TGCAGCGTCACACCTGTTTTGGCCGGGGAGCTGTTTTTT
v_gene: TRBV29-1
j_gene: TRBJ2-2
d_gene: .
abundance: once

CDR3aa: CASRRSMGYGESPLHF
CDR3nt: TGTGCCAGCCGTCGGAGCATGGGGTACGGGGAGTCACCCCTCCACTTT
v_gene: TRBV27
j_gene: TRBJ1-6
d_gene: .
abundance: .

CDR3aa: CASSPRGIGELFF
CDR3nt: TGTGCCAGCAGCCCCAGGGGGATCGGGGAGCTGTTTTTT
v_gene: TRBV7-8
j_gene: TRBJ2-2
d_gene: TRBD1
abundance: .

CDR3aa: CASSIVRQRGEKLFF
CDR3nt: TGTGCCAGTAGTATAGTCCGCCAGCGAGGTGAAAAACTGTTTTTT
v_gene: TRBV19
j_gene: TRBJ1-4
d_gene: .
abundance: .

CDR3aa: CASSPGGGGYEQYF
CDR3nt: TGTGCCAGCAGCCCTGGTGGGGGAGGGTACGAGCAGTACTTC
v_gene: TRBV7-6
j_gene: TRBJ2-7
d_gene: TRBD2
abundance: .

CDR3aa: CASSGLAGLAKNIQYF
CDR3nt: TGTGCCAGCAGTGGGCTAGCGGGGTTAGCCAAAAACATTCAGTACTTC
v_gene: TRBV28
j_gene: TRBJ2-4
d_gene: TRBD2
abundance: .

CDR3aa: CASSEVDGTGNSPLHF
CDR3nt: TGTGCCAGCAGTGAAGTTGATGGGACAGGAAATTCACCCCTCCACTTT
v_gene: TRBV6-1
j_gene: TRBJ1-6
d_gene: TRBD1
abundance: few

CDR3aa: CASSPGVKRYEQYF
CDR3nt: TGTGCCAGCAGCCCGGGAGTGAAGCGCTACGAGCAGTACTTC
v_gene: TRBV9
j_gene: TRBJ2-7
d_gene: .
abundance: .

CDR3aa: CASRVSQGAGGYTF
CDR3nt: TGTGCCAGCAGGGTCTCACAGGGGGCCGGTGGCTACACCTTC
v_gene: TRBV28
j_gene: TRBJ1-2
d_gene: TRBD1
abundance: few

CDR3aa: CASSQVSVSPLHF
CDR3nt: TGCGCCAGCAGCCAAGTATCTGTTTCACCCCTCCACTTT
v_gene: TRBV4-1
j_gene: TRBJ1-6
d_gene: .
abundance: .

CDR3aa: CASSQDSMGLAGDTQYF
CDR3nt: TGTGCCAGCAGCCAAGATTCCATGGGGCTAGCGGGAGATACGCAGTATTTT
v_gene: TRBV3-1/TRBV3-2
j_gene: TRBJ2-3
d_gene: TRBD2
abundance: once

CDR3aa: CASSGGGDSEAFF
CDR3nt: TGTGCCAGCAGCGGGGGAGGGGACTCTGAAGCTTTCTTT
v_gene: TRBV5-5
j_gene: TRBJ1-1
d_gene: .
abundance: .

CDR3aa: CASSSSLANITVRGQYF
CDR3nt: TGTGCCAGCAGTTCCTCACTAGCGAATATCACAGTGAGGGGGCAGTATTTT
v_gene: TRBV6-2/TRBV6-3
j_gene: TRBJ2-3
d_gene: TRBD2
abundance: .

CDR3aa: CASSPSIRGQRGTEAFF
CDR3nt: TGTGCCAGCTCACCATCCATCAGGGGGCAAAGGGGGACTGAAGCTTTCTTT
v_gene: TRBV18
j_gene: TRBJ1-1
d_gene: TRBD1
abundance: .

CDR3aa: CASSILAGGAGELFF
CDR3nt: TGTGCCAGTAGTATACTAGCGGGAGGGGCCGGGGAGCTGTTTTTT
v_gene: TRBV19
j_gene: TRBJ2-2
d_gene: TRBD2
abundance: once

CDR3aa: CASSPLSLAGARSTDTQYF
CDR3nt: TGTGCCAGCTCACCACTTTCGCTAGCGGGGGCCCGAAGCACAGATACGCAGTATTTT
v_gene: TRBV18
j_gene: TRBJ2-3
d_gene: TRBD2
abundance: .

CDR3aa: CASSFGDSRGFAGELFF
CDR3nt: TGTGCCAGCAGCTTCGGGGATTCGAGAGGTTTTGCCGGGGAGCTGTTTTTT
v_gene: TRBV7-9
j_gene: TRBJ2-2
d_gene: .
abundance: .

CDR3aa: CASSLGGGLQETQYF
CDR3nt: TGTGCCAGCAGCCTCGGCGGGGGGCTCCAGGAGACCCAGTACTTC
v_gene: TRBV7-2
j_gene: TRBJ2-5
d_gene: TRBD2
abundance: .

CDR3aa: CASSPRGLDTGELFF
CDR3nt: TGTGCCAGCAGCCCGAGGGGGCTCGACACCGGGGAGCTGTTTTTT
v_gene: TRBV7-9
j_gene: TRBJ2-2
d_gene: TRBD1
abundance: .

CDR3aa: CASSEPGTGSDEQYF
CDR3nt: TGTGCCAGTAGTGAGCCCGGGACAGGGTCTGACGAGCAGTACTTC
v_gene: TRBV19
j_gene: TRBJ2-7
d_gene: TRBD1
abundance: .